This T cell receptor beta chain was observed in a study of blood T cell repertoires in COVID-19. About the research overall: Collection of acute and convalescent COVID-19 samples took place in the United States, Italy and Spain.

Trimming removed 3 bases from V and 2 bases from J; junction bases left unmatched: 8. The germline gives CDR1 SGHRS, CDR2 YFSETQ. The CDR3 covers 16 residues. Assay used: immunoSEQ multiplex PCR; TCRdb lists only in-frame clones, some missing. The sample yields about 200,000 clones, approximately 84% seen once. Input material: peripheral blood. This TCR was recovered from a man older than 75 with acute or convalescent COVID-19. The chain is built from TRBV5-1 and TRBJ2-3; 8 positions match TRBD2. The CDR3 nucleotides read TGCGCCAGCAGCTCCCCTAGCGGGCGAATCACAGATACGCAGTATTTT. It codes for CASSSPSGRITDTQYF.